These 31 T cell receptor beta chains came from one sample sequenced in a study of blood T cell repertoires in COVID-19. Sequenced by immunoSEQ multiplex PCR; TCRdb stores in-frame clones only, minus some. The sample holds some 520,000 clones, 89% seen once. Input material: peripheral blood. Receptor source: a man aged 18 to 30 with COVID-19, enrolled during active disease.

The chain recombines TRBV7-7 with TRBJ1-6; no reliable D call. Trimming left V 1 base short and J 6 bases short, with 19 bases between. Germline CDR1 reads SSHAT; CDR2 reads FNYEAQ (reference sequence). This CDR3 is built from 18 residues. The CDR3 sequence: CASSLDLGLGELNSPLHF. The CDR3 bases are TGTGCCAGCAGCTTAGACCTTGGACTGGGCGAACTTAATTCACCCCTCCACTTT.

The rearrangement links TRBV7-6 to TRBJ2-7; 7 bases map to TRBD1. Looked up from germline, CDR1 is SGHVS and CDR2 is FNYEAQ. With V trimmed by 5 bases and J by 4 bases, 5 bases remained unmatched. This CDR3 is 13 amino acids long. The CDR3 coding sequence is TGTGCCAGCAGCAGGGGACAGACGTACGAGCAGTACTTC. It encodes CASSRGQTYEQYF.

This chain uses TRBV19 with TRBJ2-1; 10 bases agree with TRBD1. The CDR3 is 14 amino acids. V gave up 8 bases and J gave up 6 bases; unmatched junction bases: 7. CDR1 is LNHDA, CDR2 SQIVND, per germline (reference sequence). The CDR3 sequence is CASRDRGSSNEQFF. The DNA of the CDR3 is TGTGCCAGTCGGGACAGGGGTTCGTCCAATGAGCAGTTCTTC.

CDR3 residues: CSVRQVYNEQFF. The CDR3 region has the DNA TGCAGCGTTCGGCAGGTCTACAATGAGCAGTTCTTC. The V gene is TRBV29-1, the J gene TRBJ2-1; no reliable D call. The CDR3 is made up of 12 amino acids. Trimming stripped 5 bases from V and 3 bases from J, with 8 bases between. Germline V lookup: CDR1 SQVTM, CDR2 ANQGSEA.

The chain joins TRBV6-1 to TRBJ1-3; possible D gene TRBD1, 5 bases. Between the trimmed V and J ends, which lost 1 base and 3 bases, there was a span of 10 bases. This CDR3 is built from 15 residues. Germline V gene sequence: CDR1 MNHNS, CDR2 SASEGT. The CDR3 DNA reads TGTGCCAGCAGTGAAGTCAGGGCTCGTGGAAACACCATATATTTT. Translating it yields CASSEVRARGNTIYF.

In this sample, this clone turned up many times. The V call is TRBV3-1 (or the pseudogene TRBV3-2), the J call TRBJ1-1, with a weak D call TRBD1 (5 bases). This CDR3 contains 13 residues. The germline V and J ends were trimmed by 3 bases and 3 bases, with 8 bases remaining between them. Germline V gene lookup returns CDR1 LGHDT and CDR2 YNNKEL (reference sequence). For the CDR3, the DNA is TGTGCCAGCAGCCACAGGGAGGACACTGAAGCTTTCTTT. This codes for CASSHREDTEAFF.

The gene calls are TRBV5-1 and TRBJ2-1; tentatively, D is TRBD2 (5 bases). CDR1 is SGHRS and CDR2 is YFSETQ in the germline V gene. Trimming took 4 bases from V and 2 from J, leaving 10 bases between them. There are 14 residues in the CDR3. CDR3 loop: CASSTGIPYNEQFF. For the CDR3, the DNA is TGCGCCAGCAGCACCGGGATTCCCTACAATGAGCAGTTCTTC.

In regard to this clone: A read error may account for a junction end that differs from germline. The chain employs TRBV5-6 and TRBJ2-3, with D maybe TRBD2 (5 bases). The CDR3 consists of 13 residues. CDR1 and CDR2 (germline): SGHDT, YYEEEE. CDR3 in amino acids: CASSLGRVGWPIF. The CDR3 DNA reads as TGTGCCAGCAGCTTGGGGCGGGTAGGATGGCCTATATTT.

The rearrangement uses TRBV2 and TRBJ2-7; 9 nucleotides match TRBD2. The CDR3 length is 15 residues. Unmatched junction bases numbered 6, after V lost 5 bases and J lost 1 base. The germline V gene has CDR1 SNHLY and CDR2 FYNNEI. The CDR3 nucleotides read TGTGCCAGCAGTCATAGCGGGAGTAGGTCCTACGAGCAGTACTTC. It codes for CASSHSGSRSYEQYF.

The chain has TRBV19 and TRBJ2-2; 7 bases are a match to TRBD2. Germline assignment: CDR1 LNHDA and CDR2 SQIVND (reference sequence). The CDR3 consists of 15 residues. V was pared by 3 bases and J by 4 bases, with 5 bases of the junction left unmatched. DNA of the CDR3: TGTGCCAGTAGTATGCAAGCGGGGATCACCGGGGAGCTGTTTTTT. This gives the protein CASSMQAGITGELFF.

The gene calls are TRBV10-2 and TRBJ2-7; D remains ambiguous. Germline loops: CDR1 WSHSY, CDR2 SAAADI. The CDR3 runs to 17 residues. Trimming took off 1 base at V and 1 base at J, with 17 bases between the two ends. The CDR3 reads CASSEWVGASPSYEQYF. For the CDR3, the DNA is TGCGCCAGCAGTGAGTGGGTGGGCGCCTCCCCTTCCTACGAGCAGTACTTC.

The chain recombines TRBV11-2 with TRBJ2-3, with D possibly matching TRBD1 (6 bases). Looked up from germline, CDR1 is SGHAT and CDR2 is FQNNGV. V dropped 4 bases and J dropped 0 bases, with 14 bases sitting between them. The CDR3 consists of 16 residues. CDR3 in DNA: TGTGCCAGCAGCTCCACCGCAGGGGCTAGCACAGATACGCAGTATTTT. The encoded protein is CASSSTAGASTDTQYF. Full variable domain (rest looked up from reference TRBV11-2 and TRBJ2-3): EAGVAQSPRYKIIEKRQSVAFWCNPISGHATLYWYQQILGQGPKLLIQFQNNGVVDDSQLPKDRFSAERLKGVDSTLKIQPAKLEDSAVYLCASSSTAGASTDTQYFGPGTRLTVL.

The V gene is TRBV10-2, the J gene TRBJ2-3; D may be TRBD2 (6 bases). V was trimmed by 6 bases and J by 4 bases, leaving 17 bases between them. From germline, CDR1 is WSHSY and CDR2 SAAADI. The CDR3 is made up of 15 amino acids. The CDR3 protein is CASRARRGLPDTQYF. CDR3 DNA: TGCGCCAGCAGGGCTCGTCGGGGGTTGCCAGATACGCAGTATTTT.

There are a few counts of this clone. The rearrangement links TRBV7-9 to TRBJ1-5; 7 bases are a match to TRBD1. This CDR3 is built from 14 residues. CDR1 and CDR2 from the germline V gene are SEHNR and FQNEAQ (reference sequence). With V trimmed by 5 bases and J by 2 bases, 3 bases remained unmatched. CDR3 nucleotide sequence: TGTGCCAGCAGCGTAACAGGGGGCAATCAGCCCCAGCATTTT. Its protein is CASSVTGGNQPQHF.

The J gene is TRBJ1-3, the V gene TRBV3-1 (or the pseudogene TRBV3-2); TRBD1 matches at 7 bases. The ends lost 4 bases at V and 6 bases at J; junction bases unmatched: 6. The CDR3 runs to 14 residues. Germline lookup yields CDR1 LGHDT and CDR2 YNNKEL (reference sequence). The CDR3 DNA sequence: TGTGCCAGCAGCCCCATGGGACAGCCAAACACCATATATTTT. Its translation: CASSPMGQPNTIYF.

The rearrangement joins TRBV5-4 to TRBJ2-3, with TRBD2 identical over 11 bases. This CDR3 comprises 15 residues. Per germline, CDR1 SGHNT and CDR2 YYREEE (reference sequence). J was trimmed by 3 bases and V by 4 bases; bases with no gene match: 4. For the CDR3, the DNA is TGTGCCAGCAGCCCAACTAGCGGGAGTACAGATACGCAGTATTTT. It codes for CASSPTSGSTDTQYF.

This clone was found once. The chain uses TRBV12-3 or TRBV12-4 and TRBJ1-5, with no clear D. The CDR3 loop spans 13 amino acids. Trimming pared 3 bases from V and 6 bases from J, leaving 9 bases between. The chain's CDR3 is CASSFGSGQPQHF. CDR3 coding DNA: TGTGCCAGCAGTTTTGGGAGCGGTCAGCCCCAGCATTTT.

The chain uses TRBV29-1 and TRBJ2-3; 7 nucleotides agree with TRBD2. The ends lost 3 bases at V and 0 bases at J; junction bases unmatched: 9. The CDR3 extends over 16 amino acids. From germline, CDR1 is SQVTM and CDR2 ANQGSEA. CDR3 residues: CSVDPGGLASTDTQYF. Here the CDR3 DNA reads TGCAGCGTTGATCCGGGGGGTTTAGCTAGCACAGATACGCAGTATTTT.

This clone has only a few counts. The J gene is TRBJ1-1, the V gene TRBV19, with D maybe TRBD1 (5 bases). This CDR3 region has 12 residues. Looked up from germline, CDR1 is LNHDA and CDR2 is SQIVND (reference sequence). Trimming took off 9 bases at V and 4 bases at J, with 12 bases between the two ends. CDR3 in amino acids: CASLSGGTEAFF. The CDR3 coding sequence is TGTGCCAGCCTCTCGGGGGGCACTGAAGCTTTCTTT. Full variable domain (remainder filled in from reference TRBV19 and TRBJ1-1): DGGITQSPKYLFRKEGQNVTLSCEQNLNHDAMYWYRQDPGQGLRLIYYSQIVNDFQKGDIAEGYSVSREKKESFPLTVTSAQKNPTAFYLCASLSGGTEAFFGQGTRLTVV.

The chain uses TRBV9 and TRBJ1-3, with D possibly being TRBD1 (5 bases). The length of the CDR3 is 15 residues. V lost 4 bases to trimming and J lost 3 bases, with 14 bases between them. CDR1 is SGDLS, CDR2 YYNGEE, per germline. DNA of the CDR3: TGTGCCAGCAGCCCCATGGAGGGACGTGGAAACACCATATATTTT. Translated, it gives CASSPMEGRGNTIYF.

This chain joins TRBV29-1 and TRBJ1-2; D not resolved. Per germline, CDR1 SQVTM and CDR2 ANQGSEA. V was cut by 3 bases and J by 3 bases, with 14 bases left in between. This CDR3 contains 14 residues. For the CDR3, the DNA is TGCAGCGTTGAGGGAGCTATGTGGGACTATGGCTACACCTTC. Encoded protein: CSVEGAMWDYGYTF.

The V gene is TRBV20-1, the J gene TRBJ2-3, with D perhaps matching TRBD2 (5 bases). The CDR3 spans 11 residues. V was trimmed by 6 bases and J by 5 bases, leaving 9 bases between them. Germline lookup yields CDR1 DFQATT and CDR2 SNEGSKA (reference sequence). CDR3 DNA: TGCAGTGCAAGGACTCAAGATACGCAGTATTTT. Protein: CSARTQDTQYF.

V usage is TRBV6-5 and J usage is TRBJ1-1, with 8 bases fitting TRBD1. The CDR3 runs to 14 residues. V was clipped by 6 bases and J by 4 bases; unmatched bases: 7. Germline loops: CDR1 MNHEY, CDR2 SVGAGI. CDR3 in amino acids: CASRKDREATEAFF. The DNA for the CDR3 is TGTGCCAGCAGGAAGGACAGGGAGGCCACTGAAGCTTTCTTT.

This rearrangement joins TRBV6-1 to TRBJ2-7; 9 bases agree with TRBD1. Germline V lookup: CDR1 MNHNS, CDR2 SASEGT. J gave up 2 bases and V 2 bases, and 4 bases lay outside the gene matches. The CDR3 loop spans 15 amino acids. The CDR3 reads CASSERQGVPYEQYF. The CDR3 DNA reads TGTGCCAGCAGTGAACGACAGGGGGTCCCCTACGAGCAGTACTTC.

The genes are TRBV7-9 and TRBJ2-3; a possible D gene is TRBD2 (5 bases). This CDR3 spans 16 amino acids. Trimming left V 5 bases short and J 4 bases short, with 19 bases between. The germline gives CDR1 SEHNR, CDR2 FQNEAQ (reference sequence). CDR3 coding DNA: TGTGCCAGCAGCCCGCTTACTACGGACTCCTCAGATACGCAGTATTTT. Its protein product is CASSPLTTDSSDTQYF.

This clone was counted a single time. The gene calls are TRBV6-2 or TRBV6-3 and TRBJ2-1; the D is unclear. CDR3 size: 12 residues. Germline V gives CDR1 MNHEY, CDR2 SVGEGT. The V end lost 4 bases, the J end lost 15 bases, and 16 bases lay between the germline ends. The CDR3, as DNA: TGTGCCAGCAGTTCCTCCGGTCCCTTTTGGTTCTTC. Protein sequence: CASSSSGPFWFF.

This chain links TRBV18 with TRBJ2-3; D is possibly TRBD1 (5 bases). This CDR3 spans 14 amino acids. The germline V gene encodes CDR1 KGHSH and CDR2 LQKENI. Trimming stripped 3 bases from V and 5 bases from J, with 12 bases between. CDR3 coding DNA: TGTGCCAGCTCACCGAGGACGACAGAAGATACGCAGTATTTT. It encodes CASSPRTTEDTQYF.

This chain joins TRBV19 and TRBJ2-3; unclear D gene. The CDR3 extends over 15 amino acids. Germline V gene data show CDR1 as LNHDA and CDR2 as SQIVND (reference sequence). With 3 bases removed from V and 0 bases from J, the gap between germline ends came to 10 bases. CDR3 DNA sequence: TGTGCCAGTAGTATCGATGTGAGGAGCACAGATACGCAGTATTTT. Its protein is CASSIDVRSTDTQYF.

This clone appeared once. J is TRBJ1-1 and V is TRBV10-2; 7 bases align to TRBD1. The V gene's germline CDR1 is WSHSY and CDR2 SAAADI. The CDR3 runs to 16 residues. The junction had 17 bases not matched to a gene; V was cut back by 6 bases and J by 7 bases. Written as DNA, the CDR3 is TGCGCCAGCAGAATCCCCTCAGAGACAGGGTGGGGTGAAGCTTTCTTT. Encoded protein: CASRIPSETGWGEAFF.

In its sample, this clone was seen once. The chain has TRBV18 and TRBJ2-5; 10 nucleotides align to TRBD1. The CDR3 consists of 15 residues. The germline V gene has CDR1 KGHSH and CDR2 LQKENI. V was clipped by 6 bases and J by 2 bases; unmatched bases: 6. The CDR3 protein is CASSLRTGGQETQYF. The CDR3, as DNA: TGTGCCAGCTCCTTAAGGACAGGGGGTCAAGAGACCCAGTACTTC.

The chain is built from TRBV3-1 (or the pseudogene TRBV3-2) and TRBJ2-2; 7 bases match TRBD1. The CDR3 runs to 18 residues. CDR1 is LGHDT and CDR2 is YNNKEL in the germline V gene (reference sequence). The V and J ends lost 0 bases and 2 bases, in that order; junction bases with no gene match: 9. CDR3 sequence (DNA): TGTGCCAGCAGCCAAGATCCCATAACAGGGGTCAACACCGGGGAGCTGTTTTTT. This encodes CASSQDPITGVNTGELFF.